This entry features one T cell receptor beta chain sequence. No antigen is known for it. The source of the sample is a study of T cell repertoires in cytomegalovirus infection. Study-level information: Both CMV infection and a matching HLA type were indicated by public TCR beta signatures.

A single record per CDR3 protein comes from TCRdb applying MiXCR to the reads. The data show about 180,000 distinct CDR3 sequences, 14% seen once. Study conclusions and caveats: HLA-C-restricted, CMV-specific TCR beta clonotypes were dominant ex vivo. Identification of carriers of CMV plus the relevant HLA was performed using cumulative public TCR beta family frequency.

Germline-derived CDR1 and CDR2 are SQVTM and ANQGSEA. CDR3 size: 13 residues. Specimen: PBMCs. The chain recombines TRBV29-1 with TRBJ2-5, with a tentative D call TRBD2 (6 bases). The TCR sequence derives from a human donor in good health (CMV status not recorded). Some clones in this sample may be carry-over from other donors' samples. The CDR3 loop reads CSLKEGRRETQYF. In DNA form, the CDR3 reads TGCAGTTTGAAGGAGGGTAGGCGAGAGACCCAGTACTTC.